This passage covers 29 T cell receptor beta chains from one sample sequenced in a study of T-cell reconstitution after alpha-beta-depleted transplantation in children (dated by TCRdb to the mid-2010s). Library generation was performed with PCR. Sequencing relied on an Illumina HiSeq 2500. TCR libraries were prepared with molecular barcoding, using unique molecular identifiers to normalize TCRbeta repertoire quantification. TCRdb ran its own pipeline on the public reads, namely fastp trimming at Q25 and MiXCR clone calling, and kept in-frame beta chains. Under each unique CDR3 protein, matching rows form one entry showing the most common genes and DNA. The sample table lists 360,000 or so distinct CDR3 sequences, roughly 22% of them with a count of one. The ten most abundant clones make up 3.8% of the sample. This material consisted of PBMCs from the stem cell graft donor, taken from the stem cell graft. These TCRs come from a human donor who donated a stem cell graft to a child with acute myeloid leukemia.

The chain employs TRBV28 and TRBJ2-1, with 7 bases identical to TRBD2. V was pared by 11 bases and J by 7 bases, with 8 bases of the junction left unmatched. Germline V CDR1 and CDR2: MDHEN, SYDVKM. The CDR3 has 12 residues. As DNA, the CDR3 is TGTGCCTGCGGGAGCTCGGGTAATGAGCAGTTCTTC. Protein sequence: CACGSSGNEQFF.

This clonotype was counted many times. The CDR3 loop reads CASSLVAGNTGELFF. The DNA of the CDR3 is TGTGCCAGCAGCTTAGTAGCGGGGAACACCGGGGAGCTGTTTTTT. The J gene is TRBJ2-2, the V gene TRBV7-9, with 7 bases identical to TRBD2. CDR1 SEHNR and CDR2 FQNEAQ come from the germline V gene (reference sequence). After removal of 1 base from V and 1 base from J, the junction contained 0 bases not matched to a gene. The CDR3 is 15 amino acids.

This chain connects TRBV29-1 to TRBJ2-7; 10 bases line up with TRBD1. Trimming cost V 1 base and J 2 bases; bases outside gene matches: 2. This CDR3 is built from 14 residues. The germline V gene encodes CDR1 SQVTM and CDR2 ANQGSEA. The CDR3 protein is CSVEGGTGAYEQYF. As DNA, the CDR3 is TGCAGCGTTGAAGGCGGGACAGGGGCCTACGAGCAGTACTTC.

In its sample, this clonotype was seen many times. J is TRBJ2-1 and V is TRBV4-2, with D possibly being TRBD2 (6 bases). Germline V gene sequence: CDR1 LGHNA, CDR2 YNFKEQ. V was trimmed by 7 bases and J by 0 bases, leaving 13 bases between them. The CDR3 length is 15 residues. The CDR3 here is CASTRGGSSYNEQFF. CDR3 nucleotides: TGTGCCAGCACCCGTGGGGGGAGCTCCTACAATGAGCAGTTCTTC.

V and J are TRBV12-3 or TRBV12-4 and TRBJ2-5; D call uncertain. The CDR3 runs 14 residues. V shed 4 bases and J shed 2 bases, with 11 bases lying between them. CDR3 DNA sequence: TGTGCCAGCAGTTCAGGCAGTGGACAAGAGACCCAGTACTTC. This gives the protein CASSSGSGQETQYF.

The chain couples TRBV29-1 to TRBJ2-5, with TRBD2 as a possible D gene (5 bases). Germline assignment: CDR1 SQVTM and CDR2 ANQGSEA. The CDR3 is 15 residues long. The germline V and J ends were trimmed by 2 bases and 1 base, with 14 bases remaining between them. The CDR3 nucleotides read TGCAGCGTTGAACTCCTGGCGAGCGGCCAAGAGACCCAGTACTTC. This translates into CSVELLASGQETQYF.

J is TRBJ2-1 and V is TRBV27, with 7 bases fitting TRBD2. The CDR3 runs to 16 residues. Trimming removed 4 bases from V and 9 bases from J; junction bases left unmatched: 15. CDR1 and CDR2 from the germline V gene are MNHEY and SMNVEV (reference sequence). Here the CDR3 reads CASSSVTGTIPSEQFF. The DNA of the CDR3 is TGTGCCAGCAGTTCAGTAACCGGGACTATTCCATCTGAGCAGTTCTTC.

This clonotype was seen a few times. The V and J genes are TRBV24-1 and TRBJ2-1; 8 nucleotides match TRBD1. Germline CDR1 KGHDR, CDR2 SFDVKD. The CDR3 contains 13 residues. With V trimmed by 9 bases and J by 6 bases, 6 bases remained unmatched. The CDR3 is CATGQGSVNEQFF. In DNA form, the CDR3 reads TGTGCCACCGGACAGGGCAGTGTCAATGAGCAGTTCTTC.

The J gene is TRBJ2-1, the V gene TRBV4-1; 7 nucleotides line up with TRBD1. Germline V gene lookup returns CDR1 MGHRA and CDR2 YSYEKL. With V trimmed by 4 bases and J by 7 bases, 10 bases remained unmatched. CDR3 length equals 15 residues. CDR3 sequence reads: CASSPTGTAWNEQFF. The CDR3 DNA reads TGCGCCAGCAGCCCAACCGGGACAGCGTGGAATGAGCAGTTCTTC.

This clonotype appeared many times. V gene TRBV7-6 combines with J gene TRBJ1-4, with D possibly matching TRBD1 (5 bases). Germline values: CDR1 SGHVS, CDR2 FNYEAQ. Trimming took off 0 bases at V and 3 bases at J, with 5 bases between the two ends. The CDR3 runs 14 residues. In nucleotides, the CDR3 is TGTGCCAGCAGCTTAGCGGGGGCTAATGAAAAACTGTTTTTT. Amino acids: CASSLAGANEKLFF.

The gene calls are TRBV4-3 and TRBJ2-7; D unresolved. V was pared by 0 bases and J by 5 bases, with 11 bases between. Germline assignment: CDR1 LGHNA and CDR2 YSLEER. The CDR3 consists of 14 residues. The CDR3 here is CASSQDFGQNEQYF. CDR3 bases: TGCGCCAGCAGCCAAGATTTTGGCCAAAACGAGCAGTACTTC.

As DNA, the CDR3 is TGTGCCAGCAGCCAAGATCGGGGTAATAATGAGCAGTTCTTC. Translated: CASSQDRGNNEQFF. This chain connects TRBV4-2 to TRBJ2-1, with a possible D match to TRBD2 (5 bases). Trimming shortened V by 0 bases and J by 7 bases, and 10 bases separated the two germline ends. The CDR3 length is 14 residues. In germline, CDR1 is LGHNA, CDR2 YNFKEQ.

In this sample, this clonotype turned up a few times. CDR3 protein: CSASDLAGQGGEKLFF. Here the CDR3 DNA reads TGCAGTGCTAGTGATCTTGCGGGACAGGGGGGTGAAAAACTGTTTTTT. This rearrangement joins TRBV20-1 to TRBJ1-4, with TRBD1 matching over 11 bases. Trimming at V came to 3 bases and at J to 7 bases, leaving 10 bases not matched to a gene. The CDR3 consists of 16 residues. The germline CDR1 and CDR2 sequences are DFQATT and SNEGSKA (reference sequence).

This clonotype has only a few counts. V gene TRBV20-1 combines with J gene TRBJ2-1; maybe TRBD2 (6 bases). The V end lost 3 bases, the J end lost 3 bases, and 21 bases lay between the germline ends. This CDR3 has 17 amino acids. Germline assignment: CDR1 DFQATT and CDR2 SNEGSKA (reference sequence). Here the CDR3 reads CSASPVSGTGFYNEQFF. As DNA, the CDR3 is TGCAGTGCTAGCCCGGTCTCCGGGACTGGCTTCTACAATGAGCAGTTCTTC.

This chain uses TRBV4-3 with TRBJ2-7, with 10 bases lining up with TRBD2. Per the germline V gene, CDR1 is LGHNA and CDR2 is YSLEER. This CDR3 comprises 16 residues. The V and J ends lost 4 bases and 3 bases, in that order; junction bases with no gene match: 9. The CDR3 is CASSLDGLAGVYEQYF. The CDR3 DNA is TGCGCCAGCAGCCTAGACGGCCTAGCGGGAGTCTACGAGCAGTACTTC.

This clonotype was detected ten times or more. The rearrangement links TRBV12-3 or TRBV12-4 to TRBJ2-1; TRBD1 aligns across 7 bases. The CDR3 has 16 amino acids. Trimming at V came to 4 bases and at J to 1 base, leaving 7 bases not matched to a gene. The CDR3 region is CASSWRTGSSYNEQFF. CDR3 DNA sequence: TGTGCCAGCAGTTGGAGGACAGGTTCGTCCTACAATGAGCAGTTCTTC.

In its sample, this clonotype was seen many times. The chain employs TRBV6-5 and TRBJ1-1; D is perhaps TRBD1 (5 bases). Germline V gene data show CDR1 as MNHEY and CDR2 as SVGAGI. The germline V and J ends were trimmed by 6 bases and 1 base, with 9 bases remaining between them. The CDR3 runs 13 residues. This chain's CDR3 is CASRNQGNTEAFF. The CDR3 bases are TGTGCCAGCAGAAACCAGGGGAACACTGAAGCTTTCTTT.

This clonotype has a handful of counts. The chain uses TRBV5-1 and TRBJ2-7, with a tentative D call TRBD2 (5 bases). The CDR3 extends over 15 amino acids. Germline CDR1 reads SGHRS; CDR2 reads YFSETQ. Deletions cut 1 base from V and 1 base from J, with 12 bases between. The CDR3 DNA is TGCGCCAGCAGCTTGATAAGCGGTAGTTCCTACGAGCAGTACTTC. It encodes CASSLISGSSYEQYF. The whole variable domain, remainder taken from reference TRBV5-1 and TRBJ2-7, is KAGVTQTPRYLIKTRGQQVTLSCSPISGHRSVSWYQQTPGQGLQFLFEYFSETQRNKGNFPGRFSGRQFSNSRSEMNVSTLELGDSALYLCASSLISGSSYEQYFGPGTRLTVT.

There are a few counts of this clonotype. This chain joins TRBV4-1 and TRBJ2-3; D remains unclear. Germline V lookup: CDR1 MGHRA, CDR2 YSYEKL. There are 13 residues in the CDR3. V shed 0 bases and J shed 8 bases, with 9 bases lying between them. This CDR3 reads CASSQDVELTQYF. The CDR3 nucleotides are TGCGCCAGCAGCCAAGACGTAGAGCTTACGCAGTATTTT.

The chain links TRBV28 to TRBJ2-3; 7 bases are a match to TRBD1. This CDR3 spans 13 amino acids. The germline CDR1 and CDR2 sequences are MDHEN and SYDVKM. V gave up 5 bases and J gave up 10 bases; unmatched junction bases: 9. The CDR3 sequence is CASSPQGTMAQYF. CDR3 coding DNA: TGTGCCAGCAGTCCACAGGGGACAATGGCGCAGTATTTT.

This clonotype was counted only a few times. One end of the junction is discordant with germline, which a read error may explain. V gene TRBV12-3 or TRBV12-4 combines with J gene TRBJ2-1, with TRBD2 matching 7 bases. The CDR3 has 15 residues. The CDR3 nucleotides are TGTGCCAGCAGTCTAGCGGAGGGCTCCTACAATGAGCAGTTCTTC. Protein sequence: CASSLAEGSYNEQFF.

At least ten counts were recorded for this clonotype. The gene calls are TRBV25-1 and TRBJ1-5; D might be TRBD1 (5 bases). Germline-derived CDR1 and CDR2 are MGHDK and SYGVNS. Trimming took off 2 bases at V and 4 bases at J, with 6 bases between the two ends. The CDR3 consists of 13 residues. CDR3 in DNA: TGTGCCAGCAGTGAAACAGGTAATCAGCCCCAGCATTTT. Protein product: CASSETGNQPQHF.

This clonotype was found many times. As DNA, the CDR3 is TGCAGCGTTGAAGACGAGGGGAGCTTCTCCTACAATGAGCAGTTCTTC. This gives the protein CSVEDEGSFSYNEQFF. This rearrangement joins TRBV29-1 to TRBJ2-1; D is perhaps TRBD1 or TRBD2 (5 bases each). There are 16 residues in the CDR3. The germline V gene encodes CDR1 SQVTM and CDR2 ANQGSEA. Trimming took 0 bases from V and 0 from J, leaving 12 bases between them.

A few counts support this clonotype. CDR3 residues: CSARESGRTTGANEQYF. The CDR3 region has the DNA TGCAGTGCTAGAGAAAGCGGGAGAACGACGGGCGCCAACGAGCAGTACTTC. V and J are TRBV20-1 and TRBJ2-7; 8 nucleotides agree with TRBD2. Germline V gene sequence: CDR1 DFQATT, CDR2 SNEGSKA (reference sequence). This CDR3 has 17 residues. V shed 0 bases, J shed 5 bases, and the junction held 15 bases outside the gene matches.

CDR3 sequence: CASSPSTRGPPLHF. In nucleotides, the CDR3 is TGTGCCAGCAGTCCGTCCACGAGGGGGCCACCCCTCCACTTT. The genes are TRBV27 and TRBJ1-6; 7 bases agree with TRBD1. Trimming cost V 5 bases and J 11 bases; bases outside gene matches: 9. Looked up from germline, CDR1 is MNHEY and CDR2 is SMNVEV (reference sequence). This CDR3 has 14 residues.

The J gene is TRBJ1-3, the V gene TRBV28; D unclear. V shed 4 bases and J shed 11 bases, with 15 bases lying between them. CDR1 MDHEN and CDR2 SYDVKM come from the germline V gene. This CDR3 is 13 amino acids long. The CDR3 DNA follows: TGTGCCAGCAGTTACCCTCGAGGCGTCGCCATATATTTT. It encodes CASSYPRGVAIYF.

This clonotype came up a few times. This chain links TRBV9 with TRBJ2-3; 7 bases fit TRBD1. V lost 3 bases and J lost 5; bases outside the gene matches: 12. This CDR3 comprises 16 residues. Germline V gene data show CDR1 as SGDLS and CDR2 as YYNGEE. The chain's CDR3 is CASSAEDRRGGDTQYF. The DNA for the CDR3 is TGTGCCAGCAGCGCGGAGGACAGGCGAGGAGGAGATACGCAGTATTTT.

In its sample, this clonotype was seen many times. The rearrangement links TRBV6-5 to TRBJ2-3, with 7 bases lining up with TRBD2. V was pared by 1 base and J by 6 bases, with 1 base of the junction left unmatched. The CDR3 is 13 amino acids. CDR1 is MNHEY and CDR2 is SVGAGI in the germline V gene. DNA for the CDR3: TGTGCCAGCAGTTACTTGGGGGGGGATACGCAGTATTTT. It codes for CASSYLGGDTQYF.

The gene calls are TRBV29-1 and TRBJ2-7, with D uncertain. Trimming removed 2 bases at V and 4 bases at J, with 6 bases between. Germline V gene sequence: CDR1 SQVTM, CDR2 ANQGSEA. The CDR3 totals 11 residues. CDR3 sequence (DNA): TGCAGCGTTGAATTACAGTACGAGCAGTACTTC. Translating gives CSVELQYEQYF.